This TCR beta chain derives from a study of blood T cells in healthy people across ages. The second PCR ran roughly 7 to 11 cycles with a sample-barcoded 5' primer and J-beta primers. TCRdb passed the 5' RACE reads through MiXCR, listing each CDR3 protein once. The table shows 700,000 or so distinct CDR3 sequences, with about a fifth occurring only once. The germline gives CDR1 SGDLS, CDR2 YYNGEE. V shed 0 bases and J 5 bases; nucleotides not matched to a gene: 5. There are 15 residues in the CDR3. The source of this sequence is a man in his 70s in good health. The gene calls are TRBV9 and TRBJ2-5; 9 nucleotides match TRBD1. Input material: blood. In DNA, the CDR3 is TGTGCCAGCAGCGTAGGAACAGGGGGCGAGGAGACCCAGTACTTC. Its protein is CASSVGTGGEETQYF.